The rows below give T cell receptor beta chains drawn from one sample of a study of blood T cell repertoires in COVID-19. TCRdb's copy holds only in-frame clones and misses some; the assay was immunoSEQ multiplex PCR. This sample carries 200,000 or so clones, around nine tenths of them seen once, and the ten largest clones take about 18%. The sequenced sample consisted of peripheral blood. The receptor set was obtained from a man in his forties or fifties with COVID-19, enrolled during active disease. Each CDR3 is given with its conserved first and last residue. A D gene is named only where the DNA matches it firmly. The size field is filled for only some rows; it gives once, few, many or a size class.

abundance,j_gene,v_gene,d_gene,CDR3nt,CDR3aa
-,TRBJ1-6,TRBV7-2,-,TGTGCCAGCAGCTCCTGGGGGGGAATTGGTTCACCCCTCCACTTT,CASSSWGGIGSPLHF
once,TRBJ1-1,TRBV5-1,-,TGCGCCAGCAGCTTGGAAGGCCAGGGAGCTTTCTTT,CASSLEGQGAFF
-,TRBJ1-1,TRBV7-3,TRBD1,TGTGCCAGCAGCCCCTATGGGACAGGGGAAACTGAAGCTTTCTTT,CASSPYGTGETEAFF
few,TRBJ2-7,TRBV6-5,-,TGTGCCAGCAGTTACTCGGGGCCGGAACCCTACGAGCAGTACTTC,CASSYSGPEPYEQYF
few,TRBJ1-2,TRBV12-1,-,TGTGCCAGCAGCTTTGCCCCAAATCGACAGGGGGTAAATGGCTACACCTTC,CASSFAPNRQGVNGYTF
-,TRBJ2-3,TRBV5-6,-,TGTGCCAGCAGCCGGGACTTCCCAGGGACAGATACGCAGTATTTT,CASSRDFPGTDTQYF
-,TRBJ2-5,TRBV6-5,TRBD1,TGTGCCAGCAGTTCCCCCCGGACAGGGGGTGGAGAGACCCAGTACTTC,CASSSPRTGGGETQYF
-,TRBJ2-3,TRBV19,TRBD1,TGTGCCAGTAAGGGACAGACCGCAGATACGCAGTATTTT,CASKGQTADTQYF
-,TRBJ2-3,TRBV9,-,TGTGCCAGCAGCGTCGGGAGTGGAACAGATACGCAGTATTTT,CASSVGSGTDTQYF
once,TRBJ1-6,TRBV7-2,TRBD1,TGTGCCAGCAGCTTGCCTCAGGGACAGTATAATTCACCCCTCCACTTT,CASSLPQGQYNSPLHF
-,TRBJ1-1,TRBV3-1/TRBV3-2,TRBD1,TGTGCCAGCAGCCCTGACTTTGGACAGGGTCAGACTGAAGCTTTCTTT,CASSPDFGQGQTEAFF
-,TRBJ2-5,TRBV3-1/TRBV3-2,-,TGTGCCAGCAGCCAAGATCAGACGGCGGGGTGGGAGACCCAGTACTTC,CASSQDQTAGWETQYF
-,TRBJ2-1,TRBV19,-,TGTGCCAGTAGTAAAGGGCGGGGGGACAGGGTATCCGATGAGCAGTTCTTC,CASSKGRGDRVSDEQFF
once,TRBJ2-7,TRBV28,-,TGTGCCAGCAGTTTAGTACAAAACGAGCAGTACTTC,CASSLVQNEQYF
-,TRBJ2-2,TRBV6-6,TRBD2,TGTGCCAGCAGTCAAGGACTAGCGGACACCGGGGAGCTGTTTTTT,CASSQGLADTGELFF
-,TRBJ2-5,TRBV27,TRBD1,TGTGCCAGCAGTCAAAGGGTGGGGGCAGGGGGCGGATGGGAGACCCAGTACTTC,CASSQRVGAGGGWETQYF
-,TRBJ2-7,TRBV3-1/TRBV3-2,TRBD1,TGTGCCAGCAGCCACCTACCGGGACAGAGCTCCTACGAGCAGTACTTC,CASSHLPGQSSYEQYF
-,TRBJ1-1,TRBV19,-,TGTGCCAGTACCATAGAGCGGGGTCGGACTGAAGCTTTCTTT,CASTIERGRTEAFF
-,TRBJ2-2,TRBV5-1,TRBD2,TGCGCCAGCAGCTCCGGGACTACAAACACCGGGGAGCTGTTTTTT,CASSSGTTNTGELFF
-,TRBJ1-1,TRBV11-2,TRBD1,TGTGCCAGCAGCTCGAGGACAGGGAAGAACACTGAAGCTTTCTTT,CASSSRTGKNTEAFF
-,TRBJ1-1,TRBV12-3/TRBV12-4,-,TGTGCCAGCAGTCTAACAGGGAACACTGAAGCTTTCTTT,CASSLTGNTEAFF
-,TRBJ1-1,TRBV9,TRBD1,TGTGCCAGCAGCGGGACAGGGGATGAAAACGCTGAAGCTTTCTTT,CASSGTGDENAEAFF
-,TRBJ2-2,TRBV6-4,TRBD2,TGTGCCAGCAGTGACTTTCCCAGGCCTAGCGGCACCGGGGAGCTGTTTTTT,CASSDFPRPSGTGELFF
-,TRBJ2-5,TRBV5-6,TRBD2,TGTGCCAGCAGCCGGTGGGGGAGGGCCCTGGAGACCCAGTACTTC,CASSRWGRALETQYF
-,TRBJ2-5,TRBV6-6,-,TGTGCCATCCCCGGCGGAGGGTTCCTTGAGGAGACCCAGTACTTC,CAIPGGGFLEETQYF
-,TRBJ2-3,TRBV29-1,TRBD2,TGCAGCGCCAGAGCTAGCGGGAGGTGGGGTAGCACAGATACGCAGTATTTT,CSARASGRWGSTDTQYF
-,TRBJ2-2,TRBV18,-,TGTGCCAGCTCACCACTACCGGCAGGGCACACCGGGGAGCTGTTTTTT,CASSPLPAGHTGELFF
-,TRBJ2-7,TRBV5-1,-,TGCGCCAGCAGCCTCTCGGCGGATACTTCCTACGAGCAGTACTTC,CASSLSADTSYEQYF
-,TRBJ2-1,TRBV7-8,TRBD2,TGTGCCAGCAGCTCCCTCGGGGGGGGAGCCTACAATGAGCAGTTCTTC,CASSSLGGGAYNEQFF
-,TRBJ2-7,TRBV6-6,-,TGTGCCAGCACTCGAAGGGGGGGGCGCCAGGGTTCGTCCTACGAGCAGTACTTC,CASTRRGGRQGSSYEQYF
-,TRBJ2-3,TRBV6-1,-,TGTGCCAGCAGTGAGGGCAGCACAGATACGCAGTATTTT,CASSEGSTDTQYF
-,TRBJ2-3,TRBV7-3,-,TGTGCCAGCAGCGAGGAAAGCAATACGCAGTATTTT,CASSEESNTQYF
-,TRBJ2-2,TRBV19,-,TGTGCCAGCACAAGAGTAAGGGGGTTAACCGGGGAGCTGTTTTTT,CASTRVRGLTGELFF
-,TRBJ2-3,TRBV7-8,TRBD2,TGTGCCAGCAGCTTAGGCGATGAGGGACTAGCGGTCGCAGATACGCAGTATTTT,CASSLGDEGLAVADTQYF
-,TRBJ2-1,TRBV11-2,-,TGTGCCAGCAGCCCCGACAGTCCGGAGCAGTTCTTC,CASSPDSPEQFF
-,TRBJ2-1,TRBV29-1,TRBD2,TGCAGCGTTGCCACTGCTAGCGGGGGTACTGAGCAGTTCTTC,CSVATASGGTEQFF
-,TRBJ2-1,TRBV30,TRBD2,TGTGCCTGGAGTGTTGTCGGGAGGGCCTTCAATGAGCAGTTCTTC,CAWSVVGRAFNEQFF
-,TRBJ1-6,TRBV4-1,-,TGCGCCAGCAGCCCGGTGCAGGGTGCAAGCTCCTATAATTCACCCCTCCACTTT,CASSPVQGASSYNSPLHF
-,TRBJ2-2,TRBV20-1,TRBD2,TGCAGTGCTAGTAGCACTAGCGGGAGTCTGGTCGGGGAGCTGTTTTTT,CSASSTSGSLVGELFF
-,TRBJ2-2,TRBV19,TRBD1,TGTGCCACCACAAGGACAGGGCCCACCGGGGAGCTGTTTTTT,CATTRTGPTGELFF
-,TRBJ2-5,TRBV20-1,-,TGCAGTGCTAGTAAGGAGGGAGAGACCCAGTACTTC,CSASKEGETQYF
-,TRBJ2-7,TRBV2,-,TGTGCCAGCAGTGGGGCGGGGCAAGGCTACGAGCAGTACTTC,CASSGAGQGYEQYF
once,TRBJ1-1,TRBV14,-,TGTGCCAGCAGCCAAGAGAGGAACACTGAAGCTTTCTTT,CASSQERNTEAFF
-,TRBJ1-2,TRBV7-9,TRBD1,TGTGCCAGCAGCTTATCAGGGGGCCTAGGCTACACCTTC,CASSLSGGLGYTF
few,TRBJ2-2,TRBV19,TRBD1,TGTGCCAGTAGGAGAGCACAGGGGGACGGGGAGCTGTTTTTT,CASRRAQGDGELFF
-,TRBJ2-1,TRBV3-1/TRBV3-2,-,TGTGCCAGCAGCCAAGATCTAACTTCCTACAATGAGCAGTTCTTC,CASSQDLTSYNEQFF
once,TRBJ2-2,TRBV18,-,TGTGCCAGCTCACCTTCTCCCCCGGGGACCGGGGAGCTGTTTTTT,CASSPSPPGTGELFF
-,TRBJ2-1,TRBV19,TRBD1,TGTGCCAGTAATGAGGGACAGGACTTCTACAATGAGCAGTTCTTC,CASNEGQDFYNEQFF
once,TRBJ1-6,TRBV15,TRBD1,TGTGCCACCAGCAGAGCCAGAGGACAGGGCTCCTATAATTCACCCCTCCACTTT,CATSRARGQGSYNSPLHF
-,TRBJ2-3,TRBV6-1,TRBD2,TGTGCCAGCAGTGAGGCGGGTAGCGGGAGGGATACGCAGTATTTT,CASSEAGSGRDTQYF
few,TRBJ1-6,TRBV19,TRBD1,TGTGCCACTCTTGGGACAGGCGTATCACCCCTCCACTTT,CATLGTGVSPLHF
few,TRBJ1-3,TRBV6-5,-,TGTGCCAGCAGTTACAGGAGGTGGGACACCATATATTTT,CASSYRRWDTIYF
-,TRBJ1-6,TRBV21-1,-,TGTGCCAGCTATCCACGACAGAGTAATTCACCCCTCCACTTT,CASYPRQSNSPLHF
-,TRBJ2-3,TRBV15,TRBD1,TGTGCCACCAGCAGAGATGGGGCCGGGACAGCTTCATCCGATACGCAGTATTTT,CATSRDGAGTASSDTQYF
-,TRBJ2-3,TRBV19,-,TGTGCCAGTAGTATTCGCGGGGGCCCTCGTAGCACAGATACGCAGTATTTT,CASSIRGGPRSTDTQYF
-,TRBJ1-5,TRBV27,-,TGTGCCAGCGGTGGGACACGATATCAGCCCCAGCATTTT,CASGGTRYQPQHF
-,TRBJ1-6,TRBV6-5,-,TGTGCCAGCAGTTCGGCGGGCTATAATTCACCCCTCCACTTT,CASSSAGYNSPLHF
once,TRBJ2-6,TRBV7-3,TRBD1,TGTGCCAGCAGCTTAAAAGGGACAGGGGGCTTCTCTGGGGCCAACGTCCTGACTTTC,CASSLKGTGGFSGANVLTF